A selection of T cell receptor beta chains follows, all from one sample in a study of blood T cell repertoires in COVID-19. TCRdb's copy holds only in-frame clones and misses some; the assay was immunoSEQ multiplex PCR. Here the sample spans a few hundred thousand clones, around 90% being singletons. Sequencing used PBMCs or T cells enriched from blood (not recorded which). All receptors come from a woman aged 45-65 years who had recovered from COVID-19. Each CDR3 is given with its conserved first and last residue. D genes are given only for firm matches. Size tells how often a clone was seen (once, few, many) or the class of an expanded clone, and some rows leave it out.

TRBV28,NA,TRBJ2-2,once,TGTGCCAGCAGAATCCTCCGGAACACCGGGGAGCTGTTTTTT,CASRILRNTGELFF
TRBV6-1,NA,TRBJ1-4,once,TGTGCCAGCAGTGAAAGTTCGGCAGGGTGGGGGGTAGCTCTTAGTAATGAAAAACTGTTTTTT,CASSESSAGWGVALSNEKLFF
TRBV6-5,NA,TRBJ1-1,NA,TGTGCCAGCCGCGACCTAGGACAGCAAGCTTTCTTT,CASRDLGQQAFF
TRBV12-5,TRBD1,TRBJ1-3,NA,TGTGCTAGTGGTTTGGGACAGGGGGCTGGAAACACCATATATTTT,CASGLGQGAGNTIYF
TRBV5-6,TRBD2,TRBJ2-7,NA,TGTGCCAGCAGCTTACAAAGCATATGGACTAGCGGACCCTCCTACGAGCAGTACTTC,CASSLQSIWTSGPSYEQYF
TRBV30,TRBD1,TRBJ1-3,once,TGTGCCTGGAGGCGGGACAGGGGGTCGTATGGAAACACCATATATTTT,CAWRRDRGSYGNTIYF
TRBV6-2/TRBV6-3,NA,TRBJ1-2,NA,TGTGCCAGCAGTTACCGCGGGAGTAGGATGAATGGCTACACCTTC,CASSYRGSRMNGYTF
TRBV28,TRBD2,TRBJ2-3,many,TGTGCGTGGCGGGAGGGAGGCACAGATACGCAGTATTTT,CAWREGGTDTQYF
TRBV6-6,NA,TRBJ1-6,NA,TGTGCCAGCAGGTCACTACAGGTCCTAGAGGTTACCCTCCACTTT,CASRSLQVLEVTLHF
TRBV27,TRBD2,TRBJ2-7,NA,TGTGCCAGCAGTTTCTCAACTAGCGGGAGCTCCTACGAGCAGTACTTC,CASSFSTSGSSYEQYF
TRBV28,TRBD2,TRBJ2-1,few,TGTGCCAGCAGTTATAGCGGGAGCCACAATGAGCAGTTCTTC,CASSYSGSHNEQFF
TRBV28,NA,TRBJ1-5,NA,TGTGCCAGCAGTTCCCCCCCCGAGCCCCAGCATTTT,CASSSPPEPQHF
TRBV6-5,NA,TRBJ1-3,NA,TGTGCCAGCCTGGGGCCAGGGACTGGAAACACCATATATTTT,CASLGPGTGNTIYF
TRBV5-4,NA,TRBJ1-6,NA,TGTGCCAGCAGCCGTACTCAGGGCGTGAACTATAATTCACCCCTCCACTTT,CASSRTQGVNYNSPLHF
TRBV2,TRBD2,TRBJ2-5,NA,TGTGCCAGCGGCCGGGATAGCGGGGGAGCTGGGACCCAGTACTTC,CASGRDSGGAGTQYF
TRBV18,NA,TRBJ1-6,NA,TGTGCCAGCTCACAGTGGGAGTATAATTCACCCCTCCACTTT,CASSQWEYNSPLHF
TRBV4-2,TRBD2,TRBJ2-3,NA,TGTGCCAGCAGCCAAGATGTGTCTAGCGGGGTAGATACGCAGTATTTT,CASSQDVSSGVDTQYF
TRBV12-5,NA,TRBJ2-1,NA,TGTGCTAGTGTGGGGTCGGGAGCGTGGAATGAGCAGTTCTTC,CASVGSGAWNEQFF
TRBV7-2,TRBD1,TRBJ1-1,NA,TGTGCCAGCAGCACCGATAGGGGACAGGTAATGAACACTGAAGCTTTCTTT,CASSTDRGQVMNTEAFF
TRBV5-6,TRBD1,TRBJ1-5,NA,TGTGCCAGCAGCTCAGGGGGCTTTTATCAGCCCCAGCATTTT,CASSSGGFYQPQHF
TRBV19,NA,TRBJ1-2,NA,TGTGCCAGTAGCATCCAGGGCTCCGCGAACTATGGCTACACCTTC,CASSIQGSANYGYTF
TRBV27,NA,TRBJ2-7,NA,TGTGCCAGCAGTCAAACATCAACCTACGAGCAGTACTTC,CASSQTSTYEQYF
TRBV19,TRBD1,TRBJ2-1,once,TGTGCCAGTAACCGTGACAGGGGGCGAAATGAGCAGTTCTTC,CASNRDRGRNEQFF
TRBV3-1/TRBV3-2,NA,TRBJ2-5,NA,TGTGCCAGCAGCCAAGATTCAGCGCCGGGGGCCCAGTACTTC,CASSQDSAPGAQYF
TRBV7-9,NA,TRBJ2-2,NA,TGTGCCAGCAGCGGCTCCGGACAGATCACCGGGGAGCTGTTTTTT,CASSGSGQITGELFF
TRBV15,TRBD1,TRBJ1-6,few,TGTGCCACCAGACCGGGACAGCCAAATTCACCCCTCCACTTT,CATRPGQPNSPLHF
TRBV19,TRBD1,TRBJ1-2,NA,TGTGCCAGTAGTGACAGGGGCGTCAGCGGCTACACCTTC,CASSDRGVSGYTF
TRBV19,NA,TRBJ1-2,NA,TGTGCCACCGCGTACTATGGCTACACCTTC,CATAYYGYTF
TRBV3-1/TRBV3-2,NA,TRBJ2-3,once,TGTGCCAGCAGCCCCCGGGAGATCACAGATACGCAGTATTTT,CASSPREITDTQYF
TRBV25-1,NA,TRBJ1-1,NA,TGTGCCAGCAGAGAGATCGGCACTGAAGCTTTCTTT,CASREIGTEAFF
TRBV19,TRBD2,TRBJ2-7,once,TGTGCCAGTAGTCCCGAAGCGGGGGTAACTTACGAGCAGTACTTC,CASSPEAGVTYEQYF
TRBV28,TRBD1,TRBJ2-1,NA,TGTGCCAGCAGTTACGGGGACAGCGGCTACAATGAGCAGTTCTTC,CASSYGDSGYNEQFF
TRBV18,TRBD2,TRBJ2-3,NA,TGTGCCAGCTCACCAGGGCGGGCTAGCGGGATGAATACGCAGTATTTT,CASSPGRASGMNTQYF
TRBV28,NA,TRBJ1-4,NA,TGTGCCAGCAGGGAGCGCGTCCGCGGGAAACTGTTTTTT,CASRERVRGKLFF
TRBV7-3,TRBD2,TRBJ2-3,once,TGTGCCAGCAGCCCTGGACTAGCGGGAGGGATAGATACGCAGTATTTT,CASSPGLAGGIDTQYF
TRBV27,TRBD1,TRBJ2-2,many,TGTGCCAGCAGTACCACAGGGGAAGGGTACGGGGAGCTGTTTTTT,CASSTTGEGYGELFF
TRBV19,TRBD1,TRBJ2-1,NA,TGTGCCAGTGGACAGGGGTCCTACAATGAGCAGTTCTTC,CASGQGSYNEQFF
TRBV14,TRBD1,TRBJ2-5,NA,TGTGCCAGCAGCCAGGCTGACAGGGTCCACGAGACCCAGTACTTC,CASSQADRVHETQYF
TRBV19,TRBD2,TRBJ2-7,NA,TGTGCCAGTAGTATCGGACTAGCGGGATACGAGCAGTACTTC,CASSIGLAGYEQYF
TRBV27,TRBD1,TRBJ2-1,NA,TGTGCCAGCAGTTTAAACCGGGGACAGGGGGCGCTGGGGATGAATGAGCAGTTCTTC,CASSLNRGQGALGMNEQFF
TRBV5-6,NA,TRBJ1-2,few,TGTGCCAGCAGCTTTGGGAGGAGCTATGGCTACACCTTC,CASSFGRSYGYTF
TRBV30,TRBD1,TRBJ1-6,NA,TGTGCCTGGAGTGGGGACAGGGGGAGAGTAACCCTCCACTTT,CAWSGDRGRVTLHF
TRBV2,NA,TRBJ2-7,NA,TGTGCCAGCAGTGAGCGGGAAACCTACGAGCAGTACTTC,CASSERETYEQYF
TRBV7-3,TRBD2,TRBJ2-7,NA,TGTGCCAGCAGCTTAACAGCGGGAGACCAGTACGAGCAGTACTTC,CASSLTAGDQYEQYF
TRBV18,NA,TRBJ2-7,NA,TGTGCCAGCTCACCGTTTTCCGGGCAGGGGTGGTACGAGCAGTACTTC,CASSPFSGQGWYEQYF
TRBV12-3/TRBV12-4,NA,TRBJ2-7,NA,TGTGCCAGCAGTTACAGCTACGAGCAGTACTTC,CASSYSYEQYF